This TCR beta chain was sequenced during a study of Ad26.COV2.S vaccination and SARS-CoV-2 variants (dated by TCRdb to the early 2020s). With respect to the entire study: Donors in the vaccine arm were drawn from COV1001, a phase I-IIa trial of Ad26.COV2.S in healthy adults that was multicentre, randomized, double-blind and placebo-controlled. Ad26.COV2.S was administered intramuscularly at 5 x 10^10 or 1 x 10^11 viral particles, either as a single shot or as two shots given 56 days apart. TCRbeta repertoire sequencing served as the tool for gauging how specific and how broad the SARS-CoV-2-reactive T cell receptors were following Ad26.COV2.S vaccination. A total of approximately 30 samples were included in the TCR-sequenced set, comprising some 20 Ad26.COV2.S vaccine recipients, 5 placebo recipients and 8 SARS-CoV-2 convalescent individuals. Trial participants were randomized into five groups of five, in which low-dose or high-dose Ad26.COV2.S was given once or twice, or placebo was given on both occasions. Blinding of investigators to trial group allocation was maintained during experiments and outcome assessment.

The immunoSEQ Assay was the method used to sequence TCRbeta CDR3 regions. After extraction, genomic DNA underwent amplification by bias-controlled multiplex PCR, followed by high-throughput sequencing. Processing in the source paper ran as follows. To quantify the absolute abundance of each unique TCRbeta CDR3 region, sequences were collapsed and filtered. T cell fraction was estimated by normalizing TCRbeta template counts to usable DNA, with usable DNA measured through amplification of reference genes found in all nucleated cells. Repertoire TCRs were annotated as SARS-CoV-2-specific by exact matching of V gene, CDR3 amino acid sequence and J gene to a known reactive TCR set. The reference SARS-CoV-2 TCR set came from MIRA and was filtered for enrichment in COVID-19-positive ImmuneCODE repertoires, removing public or cross-reactive TCRs. Using the MIRA antigens, annotated TCRs were further analysed by specific ORF or by position within an ORF. Depth was the summed frequency of annotated unique rearrangements, while breadth was defined as annotated unique rearrangements over total unique productive rearrangements. TCR breadth was compared between groups using two-sided Wilcoxon rank-sum tests. What TCRdb holds here is the immuneACCESS table cut down to in-frame rearrangements. Part of the clones is not present; checked against another copy, under half of the missing clones reflect an unresolved V gene, and the others are unexplained. Clone size and V and J calls were adopted from that table, with D and trimming inferred from the DNA. The sample contains about 440,000 clones, 90% of them found a single time. Under 4.5% of the sample is taken by the ten largest.

Overall study results and their limits: Compared with placebo recipients, Ad26.COV2.S recipients showed higher spike-specific TCR breadth (P = 0.0014). Vaccine and placebo recipients had comparable non-spike TCR breadth, which fits with the vaccine containing only spike. The authors noted that the TCR breadth and depth analyses may have underestimated total T cell responses. After vaccination, substantial breadth of spike-specific CD8+ and CD4+ T cell responses was reported. The study lacked the statistical power to compare responses across vaccine doses or regimens.

From the cysteine through the phenylalanine, the CDR3 covers 11 amino acids. This entry keeps only the CDR3 DNA: 33 bases, framed from base 1. For CDR1 and CDR2, the germline V gene (reference sequence) lists DFQATT and SNEGSKA. The germline ends are 10 bases apart after V is trimmed by 7 bases and J by 7 bases. What the treatment or condition label conveys for this sample: roughly 19 received Ad26.COV2.S at low or high dose, single or two shots; roughly five received placebo; per-sample allocation not given. Repertoires of vaccine and placebo recipients were sequenced from samples collected on day 63 after the first injection. Between 29 July and 7 August 2020, Cohort 1b enrolled 20 to 30 adults aged 18-55 years at one site in Boston, USA. As a vaccine, Ad26.COV2.S was a replication-incompetent adenovirus type 26 vector that expressed a prefusion-stabilized SARS-CoV-2 spike protein derived from the original Wuhan strain.

This clone appeared once. It lacks a known antigen. No quality values exist for individual bases; no much larger clone is one base distant. The source of this sequence is a person aged 18-65 years who received the Ad26.COV2.S COVID-19 vaccine or a placebo. The specimen comprised peripheral blood, sampled in a trial of Ad26.COV2.S vaccine versus placebo. The receptor chain draws on TRBV20-1 and TRBJ2-2, with TRBD2 tentatively as D gene (5 bases match). The base sequence is TGCAGTGTAGGGAGAGGCGGGGAGCTGTTTTTT. It translates to CSVGRGGELFF.